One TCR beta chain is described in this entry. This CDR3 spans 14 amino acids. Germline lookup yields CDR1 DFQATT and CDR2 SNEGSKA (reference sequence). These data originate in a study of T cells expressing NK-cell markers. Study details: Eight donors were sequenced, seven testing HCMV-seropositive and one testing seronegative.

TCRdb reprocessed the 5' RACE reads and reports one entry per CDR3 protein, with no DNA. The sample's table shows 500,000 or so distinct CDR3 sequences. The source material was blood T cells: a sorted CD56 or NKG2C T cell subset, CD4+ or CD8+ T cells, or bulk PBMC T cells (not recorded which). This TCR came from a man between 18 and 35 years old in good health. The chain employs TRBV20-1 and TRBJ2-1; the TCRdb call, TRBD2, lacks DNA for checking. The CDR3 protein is CSARDFRELNEQFF.